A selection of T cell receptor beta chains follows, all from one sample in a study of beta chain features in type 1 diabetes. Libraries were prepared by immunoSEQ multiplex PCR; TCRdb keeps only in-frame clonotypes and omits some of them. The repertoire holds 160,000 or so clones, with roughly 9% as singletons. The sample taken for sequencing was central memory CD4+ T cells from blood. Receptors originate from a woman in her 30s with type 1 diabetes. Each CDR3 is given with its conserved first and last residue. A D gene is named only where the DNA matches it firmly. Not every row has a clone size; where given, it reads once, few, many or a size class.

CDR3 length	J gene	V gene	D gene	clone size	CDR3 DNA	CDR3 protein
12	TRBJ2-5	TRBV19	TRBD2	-	TGTGCCAGTGGACGGGGGGAAGAGACCCAGTACTTC	CASGRGEETQYF
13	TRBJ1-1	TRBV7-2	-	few	TGTGCCAGCAGCTTAGTAATGAACACTGAAGCTTTCTTT	CASSLVMNTEAFF
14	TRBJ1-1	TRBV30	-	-	TGTGCCTGGAGGCAACAGGGCAGAGGCACTGAAGCTTTCTTT	CAWRQQGRGTEAFF
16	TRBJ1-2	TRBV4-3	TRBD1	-	TGCGCCAGCAGCCAAGAGTCAACAGGGGTCGGCTATGGCTACACCTTC	CASSQESTGVGYGYTF
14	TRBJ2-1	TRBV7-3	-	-	TGTGCCAGCAGCTTAGGGCTCGCTTCCAATGAGCAGTTCTTC	CASSLGLASNEQFF
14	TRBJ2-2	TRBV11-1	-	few	TGTGCCAGCAGCTTGCATTCCGGGGCCGGGGAGCTGTTTTTT	CASSLHSGAGELFF
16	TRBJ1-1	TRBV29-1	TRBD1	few	TGCAGCGTTGGCCCTGGGACAGGGGGGCGGCACACTGAAGCTTTCTTT	CSVGPGTGGRHTEAFF
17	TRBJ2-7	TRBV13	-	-	TGTGCCAGCAGCTTAGGGCACCGCCGACAGACCTCCTACGAGCAGTACTTC	CASSLGHRRQTSYEQYF
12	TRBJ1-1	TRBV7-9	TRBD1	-	TGTGCCAGCAGCTTAGGACAGGGAGAAGCTTTCTTT	CASSLGQGEAFF
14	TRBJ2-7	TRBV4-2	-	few	TGTGCCAGCAGCCAAGTCGACACAGCCTACGAGCAGTACTTC	CASSQVDTAYEQYF
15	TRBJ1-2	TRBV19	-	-	TGTGCCAGTAGTACTATAGTCCGGGACACCTATGGCTACACCTTC	CASSTIVRDTYGYTF
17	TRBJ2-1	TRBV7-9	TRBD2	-	TGTGCCAGCAGCCCTAGGATGGCGAGCGGGAAGGTGAATGAGCAGTTCTTC	CASSPRMASGKVNEQFF
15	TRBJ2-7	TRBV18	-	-	TGTGCCAGCTCAAACACAGGGTCAACCTACTACGAGCAGTACTTC	CASSNTGSTYYEQYF
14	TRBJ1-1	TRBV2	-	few	TGTGCCAGCAGTGAGAATAGGGGCTACACTGAAGCTTTCTTT	CASSENRGYTEAFF
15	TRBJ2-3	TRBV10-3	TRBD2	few	TGTGCCATCAGTGAGGACGGAGTAGCGGGAGATACGCAGTATTTT	CAISEDGVAGDTQYF
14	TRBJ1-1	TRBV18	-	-	TGTGCCAGCTCACCCGGGACATTGAACACTGAAGCTTTCTTT	CASSPGTLNTEAFF
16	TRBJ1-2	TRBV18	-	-	TGTGCCAGCTCACCGTCAGGACAGCACACTAACTATGGCTACACCTTC	CASSPSGQHTNYGYTF
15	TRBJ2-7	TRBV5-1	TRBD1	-	TGCGCCAGCAGCTTGGCACAGGGGTACTCCTACGAGCAGTACTTC	CASSLAQGYSYEQYF
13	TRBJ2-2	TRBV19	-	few	TGTGCCAGTAGTATACCACAGACCGGGGAGCTGTTTTTT	CASSIPQTGELFF
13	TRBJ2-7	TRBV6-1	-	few	TGTGCCAGCAGTGATGCGAACTACTACGAGCAGTACTTC	CASSDANYYEQYF
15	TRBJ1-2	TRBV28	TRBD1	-	TGTGCCAGCATGGGACAGGGGTTTGGTAACTATGGCTACACCTTC	CASMGQGFGNYGYTF
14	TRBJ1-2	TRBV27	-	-	TGTGCCAGCAGTTCTTACAGGATCAACTATGGCTACACCTTC	CASSSYRINYGYTF
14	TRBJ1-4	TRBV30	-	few	TGTGCCTGGAGTGTTTCGCAGGGAGGCGAAAAACTGTTTTTT	CAWSVSQGGEKLFF
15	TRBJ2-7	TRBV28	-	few	TGTGCCAGCAGTTTACTGGGCCCGGTCTCCTACGAGCAGTACTTC	CASSLLGPVSYEQYF
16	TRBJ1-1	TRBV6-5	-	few	TGTGCCAGCAGTTACTACAAGGGTTCGGGAGTCGCTGAAGCTTTCTTT	CASSYYKGSGVAEAFF
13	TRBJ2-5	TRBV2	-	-	TGTGCCAGCAGTGTGAGACTTCAAGAGACCCAGTACTTC	CASSVRLQETQYF
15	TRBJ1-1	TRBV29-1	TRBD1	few	TGCAGCGTTGAGGGTTTGGGACAGGGAAGAGTTGAAGCTTTCTTT	CSVEGLGQGRVEAFF
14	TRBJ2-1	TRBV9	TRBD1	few	TGTGCCAGCAGCGTAGAGGGGACAGGGGTCGAGCAGTTCTTC	CASSVEGTGVEQFF
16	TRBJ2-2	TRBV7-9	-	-	TGTGCCAGCAGCTTAGGGTGGGAGATGAACACCGGGGAGCTGTTTTTT	CASSLGWEMNTGELFF
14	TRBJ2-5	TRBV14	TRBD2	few	TGTGCCAGCAGCCAGACCGGGACTAAAGAGACCCAGTACTTC	CASSQTGTKETQYF
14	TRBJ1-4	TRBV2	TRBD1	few	TGTGCCAGCAGCTACGGGACAGGGCGGGAAAAACTGTTTTTT	CASSYGTGREKLFF
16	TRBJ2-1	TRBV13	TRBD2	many	TGTGCCAGCAATCGACTAGCGGGAGGCTCCTACAATGAGCAGTTCTTC	CASNRLAGGSYNEQFF
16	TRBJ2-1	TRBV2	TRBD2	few	TGTGCCAGCAGGGAGGGACTAGTGGCTCCCTACAATGAGCAGTTCTTC	CASREGLVAPYNEQFF
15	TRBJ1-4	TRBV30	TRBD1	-	TGTGCCTGGAGTGTATGGGACAGGACCAATGAAAAACTGTTTTTT	CAWSVWDRTNEKLFF
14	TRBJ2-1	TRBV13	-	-	TGTGCCAGCAGCCTCCGGAGCTCCTACAATGAGCAGTTCTTC	CASSLRSSYNEQFF
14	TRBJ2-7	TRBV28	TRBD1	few	TGTGCCAGCAGTTCTTCCGGGACAGGGGACGAGCAGTACTTC	CASSSSGTGDEQYF
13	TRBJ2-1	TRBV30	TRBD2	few	TGTGCCTTATCTAGCGGTCTTACCAATGAGCAGTTCTTC	CALSSGLTNEQFF
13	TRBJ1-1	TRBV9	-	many	TGTGCCAGCAGCGCGAGGCCGGACACTGAAGCTTTCTTT	CASSARPDTEAFF
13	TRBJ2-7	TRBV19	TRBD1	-	TGTGCCAGTAGTATAACAGGGGTCAACGAGCAGTACTTC	CASSITGVNEQYF
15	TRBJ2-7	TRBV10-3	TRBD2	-	TGTGCCATCAGTGAAGGACTAGCGGGAAGATACGAGCAGTACTTC	CAISEGLAGRYEQYF
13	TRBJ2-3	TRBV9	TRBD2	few	TGTGCCAGCAGCGACACACTAGCGGGACGGCAGTATTTT	CASSDTLAGRQYF
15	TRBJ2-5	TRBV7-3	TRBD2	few	TGTGCCAGCAGCGTGGGACTAGCGGGAGTAGAGACCCAGTACTTC	CASSVGLAGVETQYF
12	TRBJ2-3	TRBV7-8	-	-	TGTGCCAGCAGCTCTAATCTAGATACGCAGTATTTT	CASSSNLDTQYF
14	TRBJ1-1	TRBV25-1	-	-	TGTGCCAGCAGTGAATTACCGGCTGGAGCTGAAGCTTTCTTT	CASSELPAGAEAFF
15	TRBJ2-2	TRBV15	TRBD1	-	TGTGCCACCAGCGACAGAGACAGGGGGACCGGGGAGCTGTTTTTT	CATSDRDRGTGELFF
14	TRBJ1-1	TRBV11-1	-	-	TGTGCCAGCAGCTTAGGAGCAGGGATCACTGAAGCTTTCTTT	CASSLGAGITEAFF